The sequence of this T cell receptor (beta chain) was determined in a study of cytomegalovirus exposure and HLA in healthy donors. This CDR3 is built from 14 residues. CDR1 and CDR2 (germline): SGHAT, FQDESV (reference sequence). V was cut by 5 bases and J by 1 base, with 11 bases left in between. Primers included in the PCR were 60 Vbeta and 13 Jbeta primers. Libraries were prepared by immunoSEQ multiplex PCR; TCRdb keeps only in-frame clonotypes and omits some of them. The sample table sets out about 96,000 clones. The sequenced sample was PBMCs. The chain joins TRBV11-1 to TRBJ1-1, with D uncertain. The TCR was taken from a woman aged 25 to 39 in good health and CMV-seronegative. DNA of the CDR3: TGTGCCAGCAGCCAAGCAGGATCGAACACTGAAGCTTTCTTT. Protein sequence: CASSQAGSNTEAFF.